Each of the 4 T cell receptor beta chains below was sequenced from the same sample in a study of blood T cell repertoires in COVID-19. The table came from immunoSEQ multiplex PCR; TCRdb's copy has only in-frame clones and leaves some out. The data show some 220,000 clones, around 82% seen once. Sample: peripheral blood. Receptors were obtained from a woman between 55 and 75 years old with acute or convalescent COVID-19.

The V gene is TRBV11-2, the J gene TRBJ2-1; D is perhaps TRBD1 (5 bases). Trimming left V 5 bases short and J 10 bases short, with 21 bases between. Germline V lookup: CDR1 SGHAT, CDR2 FQNNGV. The CDR3 runs 15 residues. CDR3 amino acids: CASSHISFRVWEQFF. In DNA, the CDR3 is TGTGCCAGCAGCCATATATCATTCAGGGTGTGGGAGCAGTTCTTC.

The rearrangement links TRBV5-1 to TRBJ1-1; 10 nucleotides agree with TRBD1. Germline CDR1 and CDR2: SGHRS and YFSETQ. There are 20 residues in the CDR3. The V and J ends lost 4 bases and 1 base, in that order; junction bases with no gene match: 19. CDR3 coding DNA: TGCGCCAGCAGCGCGACAGGGGGCAGGGATCGGCGAATTGGGAACACTGAAGCTTTCTTT. It codes for CASSATGGRDRRIGNTEAFF.

This clone was recorded a few times. The chain couples TRBV11-1 to TRBJ1-6; 8 nucleotides align to TRBD1. J lost 7 bases, V lost 1 base, and 3 bases had no gene match. Germline V gene lookup returns CDR1 SGHAT and CDR2 FQDESV (reference sequence). This CDR3 is 15 amino acids long. The CDR3 sequence is CASSLGTGGNSPLHF. DNA for the CDR3: TGTGCCAGCAGCTTAGGAACAGGGGGAAATTCACCCCTCCACTTT.

The V call is TRBV29-1, the J call TRBJ2-1, with 7 bases fitting TRBD2. Germline CDR1 and CDR2: SQVTM and ANQGSEA. This CDR3 has 14 residues. V trimming: 6 bases; J trimming: 7 bases; junction bases outside the gene matches: 12. The CDR3 bases are TGCAGCGTCCGCGGGGGACCCAGAAGAAATGAGCAGTTCTTC. This codes for CSVRGGPRRNEQFF.